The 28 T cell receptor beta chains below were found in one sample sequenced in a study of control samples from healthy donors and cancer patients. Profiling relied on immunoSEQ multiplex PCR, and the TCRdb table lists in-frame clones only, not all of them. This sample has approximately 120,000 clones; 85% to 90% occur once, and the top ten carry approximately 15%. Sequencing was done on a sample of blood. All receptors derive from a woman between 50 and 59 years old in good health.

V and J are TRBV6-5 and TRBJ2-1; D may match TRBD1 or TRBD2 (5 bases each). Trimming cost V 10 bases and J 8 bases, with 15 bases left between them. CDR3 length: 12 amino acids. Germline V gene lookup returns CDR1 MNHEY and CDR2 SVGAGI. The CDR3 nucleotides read TGTGCCACGGCCCGGCAGGGAGATGAGCAGTTCTTC. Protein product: CATARQGDEQFF.

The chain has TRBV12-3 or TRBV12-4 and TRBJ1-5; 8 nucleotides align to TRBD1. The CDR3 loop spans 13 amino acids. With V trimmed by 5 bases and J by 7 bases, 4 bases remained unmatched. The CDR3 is CASSRTGWQPQHF. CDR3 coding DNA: TGTGCCAGCAGTCGGACAGGGTGGCAGCCCCAGCATTTT.

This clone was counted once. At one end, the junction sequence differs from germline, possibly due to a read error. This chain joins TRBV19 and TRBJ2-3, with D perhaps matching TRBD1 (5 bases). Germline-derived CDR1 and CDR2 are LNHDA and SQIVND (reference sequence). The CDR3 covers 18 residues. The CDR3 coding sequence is TGTGCCAGCAGTACATCCAGGGCCCCTCTGTCAATCACAGATACGCAGTATTTT. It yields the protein CASSTSRAPLSITDTQYF.

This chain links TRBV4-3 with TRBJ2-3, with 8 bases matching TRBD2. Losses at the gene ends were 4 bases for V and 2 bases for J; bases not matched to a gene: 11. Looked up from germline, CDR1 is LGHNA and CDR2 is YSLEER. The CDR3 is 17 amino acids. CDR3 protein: CASSLRLGLESTDTQYF. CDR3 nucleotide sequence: TGCGCCAGCAGCCTACGTTTGGGACTAGAGTCCACAGATACGCAGTATTTT.

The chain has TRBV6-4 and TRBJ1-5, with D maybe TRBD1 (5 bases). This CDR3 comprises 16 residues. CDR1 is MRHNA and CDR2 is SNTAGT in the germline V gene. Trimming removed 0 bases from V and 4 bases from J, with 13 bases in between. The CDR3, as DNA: TGTGCCAGCAGTGACTCGGGCAGGGAAGGGAATCAGCCCCAGCATTTT. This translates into CASSDSGREGNQPQHF.

The CDR3 sequence: CASSLAASGTTDTQYF. CDR3 nucleotide sequence: TGTGCCAGCAGCTTGGCGGCTAGCGGTACCACAGATACGCAGTATTTT. The chain has TRBV5-6 and TRBJ2-3, with 7 nucleotides matching TRBD2. This CDR3 has 16 residues. Germline trimming cut 0 bases from V and 2 bases from J; bases unmatched to any gene: 6. Germline V lookup: CDR1 SGHDT, CDR2 YYEEEE. The full variable domain, with the rest looked up from reference TRBV5-6 and TRBJ2-3, is DAGVTQSPTHLIKTRGQQVTLRCSPKSGHDTVSWYQQALGQGPQFIFQYYEEEERQRGNFPDRFSGHQFPNYSSELNVNALLLGDSALYLCASSLAASGTTDTQYFGPGTRLTVL.

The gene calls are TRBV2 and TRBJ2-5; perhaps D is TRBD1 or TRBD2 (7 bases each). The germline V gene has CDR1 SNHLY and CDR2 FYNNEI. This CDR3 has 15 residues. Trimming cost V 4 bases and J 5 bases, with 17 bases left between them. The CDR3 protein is CASSVGRGLWETQYF. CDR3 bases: TGTGCCAGCAGTGTGGGGAGGGGGCTCTGGGAGACCCAGTACTTC.

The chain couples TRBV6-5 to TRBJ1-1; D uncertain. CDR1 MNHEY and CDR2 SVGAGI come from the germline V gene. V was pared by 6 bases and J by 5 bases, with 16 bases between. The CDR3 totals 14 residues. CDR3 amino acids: CASSAKAGWTEAFF. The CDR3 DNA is TGTGCCAGCAGCGCCAAAGCGGGATGGACTGAAGCTTTCTTT.

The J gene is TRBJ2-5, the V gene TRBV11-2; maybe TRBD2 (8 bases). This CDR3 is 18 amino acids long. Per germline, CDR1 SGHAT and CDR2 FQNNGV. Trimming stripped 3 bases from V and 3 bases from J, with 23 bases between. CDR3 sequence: CASSLLAGPLGGKETQYF. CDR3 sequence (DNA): TGTGCCAGCAGCTTGCTAGCGGGCCCCTTAGGGGGCAAAGAGACCCAGTACTTC.

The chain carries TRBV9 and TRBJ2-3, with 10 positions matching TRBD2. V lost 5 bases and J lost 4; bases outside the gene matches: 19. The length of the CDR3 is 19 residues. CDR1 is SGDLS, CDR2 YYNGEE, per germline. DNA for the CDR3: TGTGCCAGCAGTCCCCTAGGTCGAGCGGGGGGGATTATATCAGATACGCAGTATTTT. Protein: CASSPLGRAGGIISDTQYF.

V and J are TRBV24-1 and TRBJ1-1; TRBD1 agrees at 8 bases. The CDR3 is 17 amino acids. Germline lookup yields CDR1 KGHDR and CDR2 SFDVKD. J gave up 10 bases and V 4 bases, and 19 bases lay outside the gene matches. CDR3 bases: TGTGCCACCAGTGAGCGTTTAGGGGCCCGCAGGGGGCGGGTAGCTTTCTTT. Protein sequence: CATSERLGARRGRVAFF.

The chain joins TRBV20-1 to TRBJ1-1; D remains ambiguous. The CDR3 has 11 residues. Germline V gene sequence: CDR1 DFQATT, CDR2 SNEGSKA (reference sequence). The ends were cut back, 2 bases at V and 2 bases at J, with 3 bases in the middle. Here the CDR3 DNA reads TGCAGTGCTAGATTCAACACTGAAGCTTTCTTT. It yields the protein CSARFNTEAFF.

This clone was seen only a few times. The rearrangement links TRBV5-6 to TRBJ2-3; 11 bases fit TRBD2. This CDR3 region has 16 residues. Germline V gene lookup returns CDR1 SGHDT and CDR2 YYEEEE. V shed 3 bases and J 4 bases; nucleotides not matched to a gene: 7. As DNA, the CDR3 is TGTGCCAGCAGCTCGCGGGAACTAGCGGGGGCAGATACGCAGTATTTT. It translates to CASSSRELAGADTQYF.

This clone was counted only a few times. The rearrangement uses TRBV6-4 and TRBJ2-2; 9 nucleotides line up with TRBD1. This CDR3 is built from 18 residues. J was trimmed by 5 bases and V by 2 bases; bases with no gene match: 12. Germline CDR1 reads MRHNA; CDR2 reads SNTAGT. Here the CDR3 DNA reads TGTGCCAGCAGTGACCCTAACACAGGGGGCGCAGGGACCGGGGAGCTGTTTTTT. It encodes CASSDPNTGGAGTGELFF.

DNA of the CDR3: TGTGCCTGGAGTACACTACGGGGACAAAGGGGCTACACCTTC. It encodes CAWSTLRGQRGYTF. This chain uses TRBV30 with TRBJ1-2, with D possibly being TRBD1 (6 bases). CDR3 size: 14 residues. CDR1 is GTSNPN, CDR2 SVGIG, per germline (reference sequence). V was shortened by 2 bases and J by 8 bases, with 18 bases between the two germline ends. The full variable domain, completed using reference TRBV30 and TRBJ1-2, is SQTIHQWPATLVQPVGSPLSLECTVEGTSNPNLYWYRQAAGRGLQLLFYSVGIGQISSEVPQNLSASRPQDRQFILSSKKLLLSDSGFYLCAWSTLRGQRGYTFGSGTRLTVV.

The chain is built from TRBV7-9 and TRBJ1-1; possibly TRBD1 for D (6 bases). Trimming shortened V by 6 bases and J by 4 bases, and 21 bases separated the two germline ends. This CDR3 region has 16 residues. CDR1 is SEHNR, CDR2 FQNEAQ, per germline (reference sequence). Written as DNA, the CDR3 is TGTGCCAGCAGGACCTCAACGGGGGGCGCTGGCACTGAAGCTTTCTTT. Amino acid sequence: CASRTSTGGAGTEAFF.

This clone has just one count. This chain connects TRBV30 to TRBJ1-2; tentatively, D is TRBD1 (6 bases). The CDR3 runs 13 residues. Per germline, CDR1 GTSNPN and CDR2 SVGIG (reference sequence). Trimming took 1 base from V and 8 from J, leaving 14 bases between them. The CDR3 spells CAWSETGFSGYTF. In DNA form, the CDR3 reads TGTGCCTGGAGTGAAACAGGGTTCTCCGGCTACACCTTC.

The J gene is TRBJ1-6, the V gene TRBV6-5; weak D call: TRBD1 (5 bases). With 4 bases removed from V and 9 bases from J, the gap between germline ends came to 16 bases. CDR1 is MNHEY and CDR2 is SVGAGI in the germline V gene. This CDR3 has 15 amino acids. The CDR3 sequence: CASSFYFRGGSPLHF. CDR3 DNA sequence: TGTGCCAGCAGTTTTTACTTCCGGGGCGGTTCACCCCTCCACTTT.

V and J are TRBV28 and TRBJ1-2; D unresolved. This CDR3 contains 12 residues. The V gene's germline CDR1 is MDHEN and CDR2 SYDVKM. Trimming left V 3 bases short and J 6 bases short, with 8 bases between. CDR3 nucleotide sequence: TGTGCCAGCAGTTTGGCCCTCAATGGCTACACCTTC. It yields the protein CASSLALNGYTF.

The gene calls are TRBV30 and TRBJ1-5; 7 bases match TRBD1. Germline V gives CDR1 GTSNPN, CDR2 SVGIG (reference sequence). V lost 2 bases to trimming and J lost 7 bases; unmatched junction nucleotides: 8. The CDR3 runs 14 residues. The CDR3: CAWSMPGTVQPQHF. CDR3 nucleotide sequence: TGTGCCTGGAGTATGCCCGGGACAGTCCAGCCCCAGCATTTT.

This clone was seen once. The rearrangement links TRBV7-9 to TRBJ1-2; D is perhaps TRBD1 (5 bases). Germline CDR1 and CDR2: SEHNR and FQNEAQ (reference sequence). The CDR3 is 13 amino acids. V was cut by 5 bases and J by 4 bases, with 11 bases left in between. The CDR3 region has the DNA TGTGCCAGCAGCACAGGACTTGGCTATGGCTACACCTTC. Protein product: CASSTGLGYGYTF.

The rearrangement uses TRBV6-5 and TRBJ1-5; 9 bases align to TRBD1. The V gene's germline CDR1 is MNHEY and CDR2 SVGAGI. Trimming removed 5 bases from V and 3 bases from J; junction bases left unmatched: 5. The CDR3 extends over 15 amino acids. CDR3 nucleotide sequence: TGTGCCAGCAGTCCGGACAGGGGTCACAATCAGCCCCAGCATTTT. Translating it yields CASSPDRGHNQPQHF.

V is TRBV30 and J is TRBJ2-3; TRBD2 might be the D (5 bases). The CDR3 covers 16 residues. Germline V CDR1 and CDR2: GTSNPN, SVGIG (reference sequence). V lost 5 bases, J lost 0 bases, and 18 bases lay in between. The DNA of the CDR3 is TGTGCCTGGGCCCCACTAGGATTAGGTAGCACAGATACGCAGTATTTT. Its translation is CAWAPLGLGSTDTQYF. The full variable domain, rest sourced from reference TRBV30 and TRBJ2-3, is SQTIHQWPATLVQPVGSPLSLECTVEGTSNPNLYWYRQAAGRGLQLLFYSVGIGQISSEVPQNLSASRPQDRQFILSSKKLLLSDSGFYLCAWAPLGLGSTDTQYFGPGTRLTVL.

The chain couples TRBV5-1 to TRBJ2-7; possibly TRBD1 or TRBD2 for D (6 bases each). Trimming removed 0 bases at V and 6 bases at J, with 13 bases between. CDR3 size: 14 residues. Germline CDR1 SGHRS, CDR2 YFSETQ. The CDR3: CASSLEGGIGEQYV. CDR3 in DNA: TGCGCCAGCAGCTTGGAGGGGGGAATTGGCGAGCAGTACGTC.

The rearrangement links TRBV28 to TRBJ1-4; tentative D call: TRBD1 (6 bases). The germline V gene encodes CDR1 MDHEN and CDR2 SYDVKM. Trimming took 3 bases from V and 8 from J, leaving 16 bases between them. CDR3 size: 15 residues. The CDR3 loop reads CASSLTGGQGEKLFF. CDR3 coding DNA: TGTGCCAGCAGTTTGACCGGGGGGCAAGGAGAAAAACTGTTTTTT.

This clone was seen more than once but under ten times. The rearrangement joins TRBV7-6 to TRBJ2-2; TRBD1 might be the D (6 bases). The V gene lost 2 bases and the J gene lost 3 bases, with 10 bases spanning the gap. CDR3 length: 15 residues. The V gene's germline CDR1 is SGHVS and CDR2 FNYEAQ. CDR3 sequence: CASSLRDTYTGELFF. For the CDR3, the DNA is TGTGCCAGCAGCTTAAGGGACACCTACACCGGGGAGCTGTTTTTT.

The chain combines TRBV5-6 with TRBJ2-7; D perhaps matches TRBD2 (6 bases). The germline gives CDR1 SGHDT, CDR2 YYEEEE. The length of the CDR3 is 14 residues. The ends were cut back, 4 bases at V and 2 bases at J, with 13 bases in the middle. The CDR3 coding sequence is TGTGCCAGCAGCCTGCGACTAGGGACCTACGAGCAGTACTTC. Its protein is CASSLRLGTYEQYF.

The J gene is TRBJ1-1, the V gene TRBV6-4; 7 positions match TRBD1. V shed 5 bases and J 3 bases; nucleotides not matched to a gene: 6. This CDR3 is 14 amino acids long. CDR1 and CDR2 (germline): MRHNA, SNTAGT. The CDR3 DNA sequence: TGTGCCAGCAGTCCAAGACAGGGATACACTGAAGCTTTCTTT. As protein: CASSPRQGYTEAFF.